This T cell receptor (beta chain) was observed in a study of T cells in women clearing cervical HPV infection (dated by TCRdb to 2017 to 2018). About the study as a whole: The cases were approximately 23 women with histologically confirmed HPV16-related CIN3 or worse, and 2 of those women had invasive cancers. Median age was about 35 years in cases versus roughly 37 in controls, and baseline characteristics did not differ significantly. Since only a few of the women had HLA typing available, the possibility that HLA type was acting as a confounder could not be ruled out. Among cases, blood sampling occurred a median of about 150 days after lesion detection, with an interquartile range of roughly 90 to 200 days. The parent cohort enrolled about 10,000 women aged 18 or older in Guanacaste, Costa Rica, in about 1992 to 1994 and followed the women for approximately seven years. As quality controls, five blinded duplicates were added to each group, bringing the total to roughly 60 samples made up of some 50 participants and approximately ten replicates. This exploratory proof-of-principle case-control study, nested within the Guanacaste HPV Natural History Study in Costa Rica, compared TCR repertoires among women with different cervical HPV16 outcomes. The roughly 25 controls were women who cleared a single incident HPV16 infection within 12 months without developing precancer or cancer. Blood from cases was drawn at the visit where the lesion was first identified, while blood from controls was drawn once the infection was no longer detected. Cases and controls were matched on year of sample collection and on age within five years. General conclusions and limits of the study: The cross-sectional design could not show whether the associations came before the infection or were a result of it, and neither effector/memory subsets nor HPV-specific T cells were isolated. Because T-cell numbers per sample were unknown, differences in richness could reflect varying T-cell content rather than repertoire biology. TRBV6-7 relative abundance was lower in cases than in controls (roughly 0.12% versus 0.17%; Bonferroni P = 0.0008). Cases were distinguished from controls with an estimated AUC of 0.7 to 0.85 by random forest classifiers combining richness and V gene abundances. CIN3+ cases had significantly higher TCR repertoire richness than controls across sequencing depths, but evenness did not differ between the groups.

Concerning this clone itself: What this receptor recognizes is not known. The read finishes 3 residues shy of the CDR3 end, and the germline J gene is used to complete it.

Every participant had a single incident cervical HPV16 infection, and prevalent HPV16 infections were excluded. Cervical HPV DNA was detected by MY09/MY11 PCR and genotyped by dot-blot hybridization. Roughly 15 mL of heparinized blood was centrifuged, after which the buffy coat was aliquoted, frozen at -30 degrees C, and then stored at -80 degrees C. QIAGEN kits were used to extract genomic DNA from buffy coat specimens. Here V drops 4 bases and J drops 4 bases, and the junction holds 0 bases not matched to any gene. Inclusive of the bounding cysteine and phenylalanine, the CDR3 is 12 residues long. The DNA covers only part of the CDR3, 27 bases in frame from base 1. The germline V gene (reference sequence) provides CDR1 SGHNT and CDR2 YYREEE. Using the immunoSEQ assay, multiplex PCR amplified TCR beta CDR3 regions from an average of about 1.1 ug of genomic DNA per sample. To correct primer bias, the assay used a complete synthetic TCR repertoire to set an amplification baseline. Amplicons were sequenced on the Illumina platform. The authors' pipeline ran thus. Sequences were error-corrected by clustering with frequency ratios and a modified nearest-neighbor algorithm, then analyzed in the immunoSEQ Analyzer with IMGT gene definitions. At each rarefaction depth, TCR richness and evenness were averaged across 20 rarefaction repeats, and any sample with fewer sequences than the depth was left out. Relative abundances of V, D and J genes were compared between groups using Wilcoxon rank sum tests, with FDR correction applied. Blinded duplicates gave an intraclass correlation of roughly 96% for TCR richness and an average of 76.4% across around 66 gene segments. Held by TCRdb, this immuneACCESS table contains in-frame sequences only and omits some clones. Under half of the omission traces to an unresolved V gene where checked; the cause of the rest is unknown. V and J calls and clone size are those listed in that table; D and trimming were worked out from the DNA. This sample's listing comprises about 20,000 clones. More than 6% of the sample comes from the top ten.

Sequenced material: blood buffy coat. This receptor was obtained from a woman between 18 and 69 years old with a cervical HPV16 infection that either progressed to CIN3+ or cleared (not recorded which). The chain is encoded by TRBV5-4 joined to TRBJ2-5; TRBD2 matches 8 bases in the middle. The CDR3 bases that were read are TGTGCCAGCAGCCTAGCGGGAGAGACC. This gives the protein CASSLAGET. The whole CDR3 protein is CASSLAGETQYF.